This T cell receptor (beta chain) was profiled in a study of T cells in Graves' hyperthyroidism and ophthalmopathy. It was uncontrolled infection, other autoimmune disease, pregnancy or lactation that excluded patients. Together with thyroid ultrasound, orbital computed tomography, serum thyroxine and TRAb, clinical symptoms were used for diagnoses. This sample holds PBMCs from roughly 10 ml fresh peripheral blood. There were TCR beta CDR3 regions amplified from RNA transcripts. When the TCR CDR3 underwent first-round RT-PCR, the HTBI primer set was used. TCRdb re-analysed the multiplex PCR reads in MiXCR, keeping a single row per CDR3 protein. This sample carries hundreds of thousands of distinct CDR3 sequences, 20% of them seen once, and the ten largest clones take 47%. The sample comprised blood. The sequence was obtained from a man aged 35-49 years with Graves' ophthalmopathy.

The CDR3 sequence: CASRDRDLTYEQYF. The CDR3 DNA is TGTGCCAGCAGAGACCGGGACTTGACCTACGAGCAGTACTTC. This chain joins TRBV28 and TRBJ2-7; the D gene is possibly TRBD2 (6 bases). Germline loops: CDR1 MDHEN, CDR2 SYDVKM. The ends were cut back, 6 bases at V and 2 bases at J, with 14 bases in the middle. The CDR3 extends over 14 amino acids.